This record covers a single T cell receptor beta chain. Its antigen is still unknown. Germline is not matched at one junction end, which may reflect a read error. Library preparation used PCR. The sequencer was a HiSeq X Ten. High-throughput sequencing was used to characterize TCR repertoires. In-frame beta chains were kept once TCRdb had trimmed the public reads at Q25 with fastp and called clones with MiXCR. Each record represents a unique CDR3 protein, reported with the most common genes and DNA among its rows. The sample profile shows around 34,000 distinct CDR3 sequences; around 50% of them were found once. The ten largest clonotypes hold more than 20% of the sample. In light of the paper, this sample's time point label describes: after preoperative PTX-NDP chemotherapy. Before surgery, patients were given paclitaxel-nedaplatin as preoperative chemotherapy. These data come from a study of esophageal squamous cell carcinoma under preoperative chemotherapy (dated by TCRdb to between 2017 and 2018). Regarding the complete study: In the study, TCR repertoires were profiled in both peripheral blood T cells and tumor-infiltrating lymphocytes. Repertoires from samples collected before paclitaxel-nedaplatin therapy were compared with repertoires from samples collected after the therapy. The cohort comprised 4 or 5 patients with primary esophageal squamous cell carcinoma. In patients with esophageal squamous cell carcinoma, the study looked at what paclitaxel-nedaplatin chemotherapy did to T-cell receptor repertoires. What the research found in general, with its limitations: Post-treatment tumor-infiltrating lymphocytes appeared partly derived from peripheral T cells migrating into the tumor, not solely from local clonal changes. A small cohort was used, with only 5 or 6 patients with esophageal squamous cell carcinoma being analyzed. A significant increase in TCR diversity was observed in peripheral T cells after chemotherapy, whereas no such increase was observed in tumor-infiltrating lymphocytes. Paclitaxel-nedaplatin therapy caused immediate and substantial changes in clonotype frequency, and abundant clones were more likely to contract than to amplify.

The receptor's source is a human donor with esophageal squamous cell carcinoma. The donor label of this sample is uncertain. This material was acquired from a patient given preoperative chemotherapy.

The CDR3 region has the sequence CARGRGGRIPETQYF. The bases are TGTGCCAGGGGGCGCGGGGGGCGTATCCCAGAGACCCAGTACTTT. Recombination linked TRBV12-3 or TRBV12-4 to TRBJ2-5; 8 middle bases align to TRBD2. The CDR3 sequence holds 15 residues, the cysteine and phenylalanine included. Here the CDR3 DNA is all that survives: 45 bases in frame from base 1.